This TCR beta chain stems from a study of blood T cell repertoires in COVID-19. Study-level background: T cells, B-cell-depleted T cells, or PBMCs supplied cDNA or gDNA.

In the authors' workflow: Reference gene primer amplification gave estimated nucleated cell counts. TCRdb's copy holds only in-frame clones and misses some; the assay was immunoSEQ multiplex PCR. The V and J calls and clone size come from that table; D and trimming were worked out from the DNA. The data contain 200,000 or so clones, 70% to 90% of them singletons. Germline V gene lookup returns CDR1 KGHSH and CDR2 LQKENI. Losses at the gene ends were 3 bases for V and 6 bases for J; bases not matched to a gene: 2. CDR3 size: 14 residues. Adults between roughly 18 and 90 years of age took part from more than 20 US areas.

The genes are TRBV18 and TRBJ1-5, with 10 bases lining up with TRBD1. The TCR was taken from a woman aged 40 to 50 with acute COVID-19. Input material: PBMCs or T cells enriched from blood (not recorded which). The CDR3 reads CASSPGTGVQPQHF. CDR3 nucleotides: TGTGCCAGCTCACCCGGGACAGGGGTTCAGCCCCAGCATTTT. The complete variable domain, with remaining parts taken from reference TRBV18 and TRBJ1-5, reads NAGVMQNPRHLVRRRGQEARLRCSPMKGHSHVYWYRQLPEEGLKFMVYLQKENIIDESGMPKERFSAEFPKEGPSILRIQQVVRGDSAAYFCASSPGTGVQPQHFGDGTRLSIL.